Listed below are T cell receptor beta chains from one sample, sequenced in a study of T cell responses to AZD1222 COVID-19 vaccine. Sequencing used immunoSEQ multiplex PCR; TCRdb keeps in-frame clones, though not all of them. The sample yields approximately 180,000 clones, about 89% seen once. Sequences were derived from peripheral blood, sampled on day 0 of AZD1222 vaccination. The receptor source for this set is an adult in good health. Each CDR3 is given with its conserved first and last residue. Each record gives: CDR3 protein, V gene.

CDR3aa: CASRPRVRNYGYTF
v_gene: TRBV6-6

CDR3aa: CASSINRGPETQYF
v_gene: TRBV6-6

CDR3aa: CASSLEGFTDTQYF
v_gene: TRBV7-3

CDR3aa: CASSLGGVLRNNEQFF
v_gene: TRBV5-5

CDR3aa: CASSYSTQGSQPQHF
v_gene: TRBV6-5

CDR3aa: CASSGSSSYNEQFF
v_gene: TRBV9

CDR3aa: CASSPMDRGHNQPQHF
v_gene: TRBV19

CDR3aa: CASSQGQGSGNTIYF
v_gene: TRBV3-1/TRBV3-2

CDR3aa: CASSQDSVNEQFF
v_gene: TRBV5-1

CDR3aa: CASSPRGSVTKNSPLHF
v_gene: TRBV27

CDR3aa: CAWVPGANYGYTF
v_gene: TRBV30

CDR3aa: CASSYQGDNSPLHF
v_gene: TRBV5-1

CDR3aa: CASSLSQGIGTEAFF
v_gene: TRBV5-5

CDR3aa: CASSIPTAFSYNEQFF
v_gene: TRBV19

CDR3aa: CASSHGTGGYEQYF
v_gene: TRBV28

CDR3aa: CASSVDSGGTSNNEQFF
v_gene: TRBV9

CDR3aa: CASRKGYSNQPQHF
v_gene: TRBV19

CDR3aa: CAISERGSNQPQHF
v_gene: TRBV10-3

CDR3aa: CASRPGGGNSPLHF
v_gene: TRBV3-1/TRBV3-2

CDR3aa: CATSNGTPNSPLHF
v_gene: TRBV24-1

CDR3aa: CASSLGLAGIDTQYF
v_gene: TRBV5-6

CDR3aa: CASSVVGENTEAFF
v_gene: TRBV9

CDR3aa: CAWMGHRGTEAFF
v_gene: TRBV30

CDR3aa: CASSLEASGHTDTQYF
v_gene: TRBV5-1

CDR3aa: CASRPPGTENSPLHF
v_gene: TRBV5-4

CDR3aa: CASSLGSYQPQHF
v_gene: TRBV7-8

CDR3aa: CASRTSIDEQFF
v_gene: TRBV27

CDR3aa: CSVAQGNVDEKLFF
v_gene: TRBV29-1

CDR3aa: CASSPKREGYEQYF
v_gene: TRBV11-2

CDR3aa: CASVSSTGYYGYTF
v_gene: TRBV5-6

CDR3aa: CASSSPTGDQPQHF
v_gene: TRBV6-6

CDR3aa: CSGGQPQHF
v_gene: TRBV20-1

CDR3aa: CASSSGTLTGNTIYF
v_gene: TRBV7-6

CDR3aa: CASSAYGGMNTEAFF
v_gene: TRBV19

CDR3aa: CASSVTPDGWAQGYGYTF
v_gene: TRBV9

CDR3aa: CSVGQEPMNTEAFF
v_gene: TRBV29-1

CDR3aa: CASTLQGTYSPLHF
v_gene: TRBV7-9

CDR3aa: CASSPSTGTGNTIYF
v_gene: TRBV19

CDR3aa: CASSYGEGIWQETQYF
v_gene: TRBV3-1/TRBV3-2

CDR3aa: CASSKTTGGLETQYF
v_gene: TRBV19

CDR3aa: CASREGQGSPLHF
v_gene: TRBV2

CDR3aa: CASSDGTSGKLSGELFF
v_gene: TRBV5-4

CDR3aa: CASSQLTVRQPQHF
v_gene: TRBV16

CDR3aa: CASSPERNTDTQYF
v_gene: TRBV7-2

CDR3aa: CASSGNSNQPQHF
v_gene: TRBV6-2/TRBV6-3

CDR3aa: CASSLGQGLSYGYTF
v_gene: TRBV7-2

CDR3aa: CASSRTAGELARGYTF
v_gene: TRBV6-6

CDR3aa: CASTSPGQTYEQYF
v_gene: TRBV19

CDR3aa: CASSWGTGQSYEQYF
v_gene: TRBV6-5

CDR3aa: CAISETGVSGNTIYF
v_gene: TRBV10-3

CDR3aa: CASSLAGSSGNTIYF
v_gene: TRBV5-1